The next 7 T cell receptor beta chains were all read from a single sample in a study of shared clonotypes between healthy human individuals. The assay was immunoSEQ multiplex PCR, and TCRdb's table has in-frame clones only and misses some. There are millions of clones in the sample; 90% to 95% occur only once, and 0.13% lies in the top ten. The specimen sequenced was naive CD4+ T cells sorted from blood. As for subset: CD45RA+ positively selected. The receptors shown here come from a man between 18 and 35 years old in good health.

This clone was seen more than once but under ten times. The chain combines TRBV6-1 with TRBJ1-6, with 11 bases identical to TRBD1. Germline CDR1 MNHNS, CDR2 SASEGT. The CDR3 has 13 amino acids. Trimming at V came to 5 bases and at J to 12 bases, leaving 3 bases not matched to a gene. CDR3 bases: TGTGCCAGCAGTCCGGGACAGGGGGGACCCCTCCACTTT. This encodes CASSPGQGGPLHF.

The chain joins TRBV29-1 to TRBJ1-2, with 7 nucleotides matching TRBD1. The CDR3 covers 10 residues. The junction had 4 bases not matched to a gene; V was cut back by 7 bases and J by 8 bases. Germline V gene data show CDR1 as SQVTM and CDR2 as ANQGSEA. The CDR3 loop is CSEGAPGYTF. Here the CDR3 DNA reads TGCAGCGAGGGGGCTCCGGGCTACACCTTC.

Written as DNA, the CDR3 is TGTGCCTGGAGTATGGGAGGGGGAACTGAAGCTTTCTTT. Protein: CAWSMGGGTEAFF. The J gene is TRBJ1-1, the V gene TRBV30; a weak D match, TRBD1 (6 bases). The CDR3 contains 13 residues. Germline lookup yields CDR1 GTSNPN and CDR2 SVGIG (reference sequence). V lost 2 bases and J lost 5, with 12 bases in between.

The chain combines TRBV5-4 with TRBJ2-2; possible D gene TRBD2, 6 bases. Trimming removed 2 bases at V and 3 bases at J, with 14 bases between. This CDR3 contains 16 residues. CDR1 is SGHNT, CDR2 YYREEE, per germline (reference sequence). The CDR3 sequence is CASSFGGRGYTGELFF. In nucleotides, the CDR3 is TGTGCCAGCAGCTTTGGAGGGAGAGGGTACACCGGGGAGCTGTTTTTT.

The chain combines TRBV5-1 with TRBJ1-1; weak D call: TRBD1 (6 bases). Germline values: CDR1 SGHRS, CDR2 YFSETQ. There are 15 residues in the CDR3. Trimming removed 1 base from V and 4 bases from J, with 14 bases in between. The CDR3 sequence: CASSLTGPGSTEAFF. DNA for the CDR3: TGCGCCAGCAGCTTGACAGGGCCAGGGAGCACTGAAGCTTTCTTT.

The chain recombines TRBV4-1 with TRBJ2-1; either TRBD1 or TRBD2 may supply D (5 bases each). Germline values: CDR1 MGHRA, CDR2 YSYEKL. The germline V and J ends were trimmed by 7 bases and 4 bases, with 11 bases remaining between them. The CDR3 totals 13 residues. The CDR3 region has the DNA TGCGCCAGCAAAGGGACGCGATACAATGAGCAGTTCTTC. Encoded protein: CASKGTRYNEQFF.

This chain joins TRBV10-3 and TRBJ1-1; D not certain. The CDR3 extends over 14 amino acids. Trimming took off 6 bases at V and 5 bases at J, with 16 bases between the two ends. Germline values: CDR1 ENHRY, CDR2 SYGVKD. The chain's CDR3 is CAISPDMGGTEAFF. Written as DNA, the CDR3 is TGTGCCATCAGCCCCGACATGGGAGGGACTGAAGCTTTCTTT.